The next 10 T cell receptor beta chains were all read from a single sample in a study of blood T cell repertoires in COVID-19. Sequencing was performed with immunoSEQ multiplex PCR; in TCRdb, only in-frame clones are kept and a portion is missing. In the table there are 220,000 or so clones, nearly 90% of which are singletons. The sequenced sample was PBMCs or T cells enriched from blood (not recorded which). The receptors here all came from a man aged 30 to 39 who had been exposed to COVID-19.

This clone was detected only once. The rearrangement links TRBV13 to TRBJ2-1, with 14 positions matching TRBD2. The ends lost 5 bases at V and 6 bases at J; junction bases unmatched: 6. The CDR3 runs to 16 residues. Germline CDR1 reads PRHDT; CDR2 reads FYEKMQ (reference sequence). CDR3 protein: CASSPTSGGAFNEQFF. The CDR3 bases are TGTGCCAGCAGCCCGACTAGCGGGGGGGCGTTCAATGAGCAGTTCTTC.

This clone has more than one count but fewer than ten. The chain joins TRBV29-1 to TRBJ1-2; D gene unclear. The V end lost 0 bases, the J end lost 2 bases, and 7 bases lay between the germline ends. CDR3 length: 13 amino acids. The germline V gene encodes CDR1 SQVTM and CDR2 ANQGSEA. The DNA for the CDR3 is TGCAGCGTTGAAGAGACGGGGAACTATGGCTACACCTTC. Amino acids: CSVEETGNYGYTF.

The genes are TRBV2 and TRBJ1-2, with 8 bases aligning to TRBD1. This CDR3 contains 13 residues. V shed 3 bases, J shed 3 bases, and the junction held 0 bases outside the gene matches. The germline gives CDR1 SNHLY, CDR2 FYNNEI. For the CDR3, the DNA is TGTGCCAGCAGTGAGACAGGGGACTATGGCTACACCTTC. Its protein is CASSETGDYGYTF.

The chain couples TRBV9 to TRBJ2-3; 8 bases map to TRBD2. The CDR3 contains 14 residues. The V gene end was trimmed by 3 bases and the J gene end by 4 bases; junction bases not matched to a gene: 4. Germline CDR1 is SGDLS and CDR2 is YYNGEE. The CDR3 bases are TGTGCCAGCAGCGCTGGCGGGGGGCCAGATACGCAGTATTTT. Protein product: CASSAGGGPDTQYF.

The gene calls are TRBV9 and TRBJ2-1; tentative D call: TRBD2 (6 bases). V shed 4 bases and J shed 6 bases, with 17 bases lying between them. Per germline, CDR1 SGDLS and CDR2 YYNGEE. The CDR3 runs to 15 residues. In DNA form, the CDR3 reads TGTGCCAGCAGCTCCCGACTAGACCCCGCCAATGAGCAGTTCTTC. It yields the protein CASSSRLDPANEQFF.

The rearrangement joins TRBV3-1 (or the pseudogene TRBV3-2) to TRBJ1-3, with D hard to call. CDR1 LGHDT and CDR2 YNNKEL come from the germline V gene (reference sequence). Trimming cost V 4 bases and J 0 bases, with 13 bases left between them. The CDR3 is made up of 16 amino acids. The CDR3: CASSLVNPGSGNTIYF. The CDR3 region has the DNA TGTGCCAGCAGCCTAGTTAACCCGGGCTCTGGAAACACCATATATTTT.

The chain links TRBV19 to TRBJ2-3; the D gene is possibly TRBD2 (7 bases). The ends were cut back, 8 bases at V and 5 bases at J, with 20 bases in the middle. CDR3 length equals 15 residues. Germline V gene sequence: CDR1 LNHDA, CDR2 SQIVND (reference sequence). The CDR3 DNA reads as TGTGCCAGTGCCGTGAGGGGGGGTTTTCAAGATACGCAGTATTTT. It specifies CASAVRGGFQDTQYF. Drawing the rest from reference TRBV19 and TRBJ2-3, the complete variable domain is DGGITQSPKYLFRKEGQNVTLSCEQNLNHDAMYWYRQDPGQGLRLIYYSQIVNDFQKGDIAEGYSVSREKKESFPLTVTSAQKNPTAFYLCASAVRGGFQDTQYFGPGTRLTVL.

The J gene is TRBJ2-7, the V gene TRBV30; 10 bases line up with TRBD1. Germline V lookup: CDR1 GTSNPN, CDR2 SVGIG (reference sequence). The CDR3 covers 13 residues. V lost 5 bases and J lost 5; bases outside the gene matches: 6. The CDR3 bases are TGTGCCTGGGACAGGGGGCGCGTCCACGAGCAGTACTTC. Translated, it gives CAWDRGRVHEQYF.

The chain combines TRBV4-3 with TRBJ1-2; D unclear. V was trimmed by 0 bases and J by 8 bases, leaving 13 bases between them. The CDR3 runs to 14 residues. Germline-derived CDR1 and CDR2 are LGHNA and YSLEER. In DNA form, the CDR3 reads TGCGCCAGCAGCCAAGAAGCCCGTACCCGGGGCTACACCTTC. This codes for CASSQEARTRGYTF.

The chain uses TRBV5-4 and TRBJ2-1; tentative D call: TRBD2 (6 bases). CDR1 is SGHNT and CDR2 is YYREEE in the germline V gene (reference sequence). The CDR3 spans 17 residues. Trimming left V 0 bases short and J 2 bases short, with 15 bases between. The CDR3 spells CASSLEAGRPAYNEQFF. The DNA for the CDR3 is TGTGCCAGCAGCTTGGAAGCGGGCCGACCGGCCTACAATGAGCAGTTCTTC.